This T cell receptor beta chain is drawn from a study of PD-1 blockade in classical Hodgkin lymphoma. On the study more broadly: Once every 2 weeks, patients received intravenous nivolumab at 3 mg/kg.

Study findings and constraints: Significant TCR diversity gains by C4D1 occurred in CD4+ but not CD8+ cells. Exclusion removed patients who began nivolumab under 1 year after ASCT.

The repertoire was sequenced with immunoSEQ multiplex PCR; TCRdb's copy has only in-frame clones and lacks some. The repertoire holds about 150,000 clones, with 78% as singletons. With 6 bases removed from V and 4 bases from J, the gap between germline ends came to 13 bases. The V gene's germline CDR1 is MNHEY and CDR2 SVGAGI. The CDR3 loop spans 14 amino acids. For this clone: Its antigen is currently unknown.

With no exception, relapse followed autologous stem cell transplantation in all patients, and brentuximab vedotin exposure varied. Patients reached a best response of complete response, partial response or progressive disease. The chain combines TRBV6-5 with TRBJ1-5, with a weak D call TRBD1 (6 bases). The sequence was collected from a human donor with classical Hodgkin lymphoma. The source material was peripheral blood mononuclear cells (PBMCs), sampled before the second cycle of nivolumab. CDR3 protein: CASSLTGGNQPQHF. The CDR3 region has the DNA TGTGCCAGCAGCCTGACAGGAGGTAATCAGCCCCAGCATTTT.